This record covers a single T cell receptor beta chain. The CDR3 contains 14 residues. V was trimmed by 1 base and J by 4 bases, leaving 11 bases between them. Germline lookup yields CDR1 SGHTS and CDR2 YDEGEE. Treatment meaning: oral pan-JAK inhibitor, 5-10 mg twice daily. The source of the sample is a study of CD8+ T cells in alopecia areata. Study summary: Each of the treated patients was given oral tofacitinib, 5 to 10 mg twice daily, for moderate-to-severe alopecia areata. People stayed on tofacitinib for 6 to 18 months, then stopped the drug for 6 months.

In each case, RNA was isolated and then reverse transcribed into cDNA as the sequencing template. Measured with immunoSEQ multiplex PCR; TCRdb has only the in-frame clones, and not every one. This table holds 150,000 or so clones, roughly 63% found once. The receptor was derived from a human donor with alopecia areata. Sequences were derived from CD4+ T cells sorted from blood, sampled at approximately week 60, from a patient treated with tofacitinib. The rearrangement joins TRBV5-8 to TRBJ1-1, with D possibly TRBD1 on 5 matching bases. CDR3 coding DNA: TGTGCCAGCAGCTTGCCAGGGACCAGCACTGAAGCTTTCTTT. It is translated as CASSLPGTSTEAFF.